A selection of T cell receptor beta chains follows, all from one sample in a study of control samples from healthy donors and cancer patients. This table comes from immunoSEQ multiplex PCR, and its TCRdb copy is limited to in-frame clones, with some not included. The data show approximately 140,000 clones, roughly nine tenths seen once. The sequenced sample consisted of blood. The receptors derive from a woman aged 30 to 39 in good health. Each CDR3 is given with its conserved first and last residue. A D gene is named only where the DNA matches it firmly. Clone sizes are given selectively: once, few, many, or a class where the clone is expanded.

V gene	D gene	J gene	clone size	CDR3 DNA	CDR3 protein
TRBV3-1/TRBV3-2	.	TRBJ2-7	.	TGTGCCAGCAGCCAAGATCGACAGAATACTGTTTACGAGCAGTACTTC	CASSQDRQNTVYEQYF
TRBV7-2	.	TRBJ2-2	.	TGTGCCAGCAGCCTAACCGGCTCTTACAACACCGGGGAGCTGTTTTTT	CASSLTGSYNTGELFF
TRBV27	TRBD1	TRBJ1-4	.	TGTGCCAGCAGTTCCTCCGTGACAGGGTACAATGAAAAACTGTTTTTT	CASSSSVTGYNEKLFF
TRBV27	.	TRBJ2-4	.	TGTGCCAGCAGTACCGTCAGGGACGGCAAAAACATTCAGTACTTC	CASSTVRDGKNIQYF
TRBV5-8	.	TRBJ1-4	.	TGTGCCAGCAGCTTGGGAGCAGGGCGAGGAGGGTACGAAAAACTGTTTTTT	CASSLGAGRGGYEKLFF
TRBV11-2	.	TRBJ2-7	.	TGTGCCAGCAGCTTAGTAAACCAGGGCTACGAGCAGTACTTC	CASSLVNQGYEQYF
TRBV4-2	TRBD1	TRBJ2-5	.	TGTGCCAGCAGCCAAGGGACAGGGGGCGCTTGGGACGGGACCCAGTACTTC	CASSQGTGGAWDGTQYF
TRBV2	.	TRBJ1-6	.	TGTGCCAGCAGGACCGACGAGAGAAGAAATTCACCCCTCCACTTT	CASRTDERRNSPLHF
TRBV24-1	TRBD2	TRBJ2-2	.	TGTGCCACCAGTGATCCTGGACTAGCGGGGCTGGACACCGGGGAGCTGTTTTTT	CATSDPGLAGLDTGELFF
TRBV6-6	.	TRBJ1-1	.	TGTGCCAGCAGTTACTCTCGTGACACTGAAGCTTTCTTT	CASSYSRDTEAFF
TRBV5-1	.	TRBJ1-6	.	TGCGCCAGCAGCGAGGAATTATCCGGTTCACCCCTCCACTTT	CASSEELSGSPLHF
TRBV6-1	.	TRBJ1-4	.	TGTGCCAGCAGTGAGACCCTGGTGAAACTGTTTTTT	CASSETLVKLFF
TRBV5-5	TRBD1	TRBJ1-2	once	TGTGCCAGCAGCCAGGAAACCGGGACAGCTTATGGCTACACCTTC	CASSQETGTAYGYTF
TRBV18	TRBD1	TRBJ2-3	.	TGTGCCAGCTCAAGTACTAGGACAGGGGGCACAGATACGCAGTATTTT	CASSSTRTGGTDTQYF
TRBV29-1	.	TRBJ2-5	.	TGCAGCGTTCGGACGGACCAAGAGACCCAGTACTTC	CSVRTDQETQYF
TRBV2	TRBD1	TRBJ2-5	.	TGTGCCGGGGGGAACAGGGGGGCCCAAGAGACCCAGTACTTC	CAGGNRGAQETQYF
TRBV4-1	.	TRBJ2-5	.	TGCGCCAGCAGCCCCCTCGCGTATGAGACCCAGTACTTC	CASSPLAYETQYF
TRBV30	.	TRBJ2-7	.	TGTGCCTGGTCGGGACAAGGCTACGAGCAGTACTTC	CAWSGQGYEQYF
TRBV20-1	.	TRBJ2-1	few	TGCAGTGCTAGTTCCGGGACTGGTTCCAATGAGCAGTTCTTC	CSASSGTGSNEQFF
TRBV2	.	TRBJ1-2	.	TGTGCCAGCACCAGAGATAACTATGGCTACACCTTC	CASTRDNYGYTF
TRBV7-7	.	TRBJ1-1	once	TGTGCCAGCAGCTTGGGGAAGAACACTGAAGCTTTCTTT	CASSLGKNTEAFF
TRBV19	TRBD1	TRBJ1-1	once	TGTGCCAGTAGTGTCGGACAGGGAACTGAAGCTTTCTTT	CASSVGQGTEAFF
TRBV11-2	.	TRBJ2-1	.	TGTGCCAGCAGCCCCACCTATTGGGAGGACAATGAGCAGTTCTTC	CASSPTYWEDNEQFF
TRBV5-1	.	TRBJ1-1	.	TGCGCCAGCAGCTTGAAGGAGGGTAGGAACACTGAAGCTTTCTTT	CASSLKEGRNTEAFF
TRBV6-5	.	TRBJ2-1	.	TGTGCCAGCACGGGGTGGGGAGAAGGGTACAATGAGCAGTTCTTC	CASTGWGEGYNEQFF
TRBV12-3/TRBV12-4	.	TRBJ2-7	.	TGTGCCAGCAGTTTAGCCAACGAGCAGTACTTC	CASSLANEQYF
TRBV9	.	TRBJ2-1	.	TGTGCCAGCGGGGGACCCACAAGGGAGCAGTTCTTC	CASGGPTREQFF
TRBV7-8	TRBD2	TRBJ2-7	.	TGTGCCAGCAGCCAGACTAGCGGGAGGGCTAACGAGCAGTACTTC	CASSQTSGRANEQYF
TRBV11-1	TRBD2	TRBJ2-7	once	TGTGCCAGCAGCTTAGGGGCTAGCGGGAATGGCGAGCAGTACTTC	CASSLGASGNGEQYF
TRBV5-6	.	TRBJ1-1	.	TGTGCCAGCAGCTTGGGGACTAACACTGAAGCTTTCTTT	CASSLGTNTEAFF
TRBV2	.	TRBJ2-7	.	TGTGCCAGCAGTCAACGGACGGGCAACTACGAGCAGTACTTC	CASSQRTGNYEQYF
TRBV19	TRBD1	TRBJ1-1	.	TGTGCCAGTAGGCTGAGGGGACAGTCCAACACTGAAGCTTTCTTT	CASRLRGQSNTEAFF
TRBV7-2	TRBD2	TRBJ2-5	.	TGTGCCAGCAGCTTAGGGCTAGCGGGAGGAGAGACCCAGTACTTC	CASSLGLAGGETQYF
TRBV3-1/TRBV3-2	.	TRBJ1-1	.	TGTGCCAGCAGCCATACGGCAGGTGAAGCTTTCTTT	CASSHTAGEAFF
TRBV30	.	TRBJ2-5	.	TGTGCCTGGAGTGTAAGGCAAGAGACCCAGTACTTC	CAWSVRQETQYF
TRBV9	.	TRBJ2-7	.	TGTGCCAGCAGCGTAGGGGACACCTCCTACGAGCAGTACTTC	CASSVGDTSYEQYF
TRBV19	TRBD1	TRBJ1-5	.	TGTGCCAGTAGTCCAACCGGGACAGGGTCAATCGCAGGGCAGCCCCAGCATTTT	CASSPTGTGSIAGQPQHF
TRBV2	TRBD1	TRBJ1-2	.	TGTGCCAGCAGTCCATGGACAGGGAACTATGGCTACACCTTC	CASSPWTGNYGYTF
TRBV7-3	.	TRBJ2-7	.	TGTGCCAGCAGCGCCCGTGCGGCAGGGGCCTACGAGCAGTACTTC	CASSARAAGAYEQYF
TRBV19	.	TRBJ1-1	.	TGTGCCAGTAGTATAGTCCCAATCGGACTTGAAGCTTTCTTT	CASSIVPIGLEAFF
TRBV5-6	.	TRBJ1-5	.	TGTGCCAGCAGCTTGGGCAGGGGATTACTAGAGCCCCAGCATTTT	CASSLGRGLLEPQHF
TRBV6-2/TRBV6-3	.	TRBJ1-4	.	TGTGCCAGCAGTCGCGACAGGAGGGAGGAAAAACTGTTTTTT	CASSRDRREEKLFF
TRBV25-1	TRBD1	TRBJ1-1	.	TGTGCCAGCAGCCCCCAGGGGGGCATGAACACTGAAGCTTTCTTT	CASSPQGGMNTEAFF
TRBV28	.	TRBJ1-2	.	TGTGCCAGCAGTTTACCTAGTCCCGGGGGCTACACCTTC	CASSLPSPGGYTF
TRBV27	.	TRBJ2-4	once	TGTGCCAGCAGTCCCCGCGGGATTCTAGGGAACATTCAGTACTTC	CASSPRGILGNIQYF
TRBV30	TRBD1	TRBJ1-2	.	TGTGCCTGGAGAGAGGGGGCCGGCTACACCTTC	CAWREGAGYTF
TRBV13	TRBD2	TRBJ2-3	.	TGTGCCAGCAGCTTACTGGCGGGAGTTACAGATACGCAGTATTTT	CASSLLAGVTDTQYF
TRBV6-5	TRBD2	TRBJ2-7	.	TGTGCCAGCAGGTTAGCGGGCGGCGAGCAGTACTTC	CASRLAGGEQYF
TRBV25-1	TRBD1	TRBJ2-5	.	TGTGCCAGCAGTGAACTGACAGGGGGGAGAGAGACCCAGTACTTC	CASSELTGGRETQYF
TRBV10-3	.	TRBJ2-7	.	TGTGCCATCACAGACACCTACGAGCAGTACTTC	CAITDTYEQYF
TRBV5-5	.	TRBJ2-5	.	TGTGCCAGCGGGCGCCGCAACCTGGGAGAGACCCAGTACTTC	CASGRRNLGETQYF
TRBV4-1	TRBD2	TRBJ2-4	.	TGCGCCAGCAGCCAGGGACTAGCGGGGAACAAAAACATTCAGTACTTC	CASSQGLAGNKNIQYF
TRBV4-1	.	TRBJ2-3	.	TGCGCCAGCAGCATGACCCTCGCCATTGATACGCAGTATTTT	CASSMTLAIDTQYF